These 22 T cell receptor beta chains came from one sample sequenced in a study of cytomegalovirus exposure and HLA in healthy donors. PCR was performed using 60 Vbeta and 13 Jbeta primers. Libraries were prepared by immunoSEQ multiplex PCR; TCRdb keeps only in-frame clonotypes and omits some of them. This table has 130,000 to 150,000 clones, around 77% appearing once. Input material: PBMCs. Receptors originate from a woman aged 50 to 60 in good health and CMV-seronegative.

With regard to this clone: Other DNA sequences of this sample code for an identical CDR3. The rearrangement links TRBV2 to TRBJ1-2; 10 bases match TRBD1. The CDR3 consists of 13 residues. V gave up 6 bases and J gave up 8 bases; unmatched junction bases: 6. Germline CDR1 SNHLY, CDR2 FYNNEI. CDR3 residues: CASSRDRGRGYTF. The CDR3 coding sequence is TGTGCCAGCAGCCGGGACAGGGGACGAGGCTACACCTTC.

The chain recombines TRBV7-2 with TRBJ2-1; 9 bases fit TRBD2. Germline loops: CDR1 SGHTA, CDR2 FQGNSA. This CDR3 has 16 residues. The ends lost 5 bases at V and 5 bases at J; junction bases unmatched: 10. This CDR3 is CASSAPGTSTHNEQFF. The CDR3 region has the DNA TGTGCCAGCAGCGCCCCCGGGACTAGCACCCACAATGAGCAGTTCTTC.

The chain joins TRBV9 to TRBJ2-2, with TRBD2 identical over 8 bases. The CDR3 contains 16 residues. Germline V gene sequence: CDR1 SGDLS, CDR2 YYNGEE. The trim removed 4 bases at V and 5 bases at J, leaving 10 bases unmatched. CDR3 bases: TGTGCCAGCAGCCCCGAAGGGACTAGTATAACCGGGGAGCTGTTTTTT. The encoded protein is CASSPEGTSITGELFF.

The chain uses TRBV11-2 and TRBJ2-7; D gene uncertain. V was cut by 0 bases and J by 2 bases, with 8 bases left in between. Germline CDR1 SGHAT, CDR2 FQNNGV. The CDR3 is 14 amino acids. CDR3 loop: CASSLDGVTYEQYF. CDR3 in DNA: TGTGCCAGCAGCTTAGACGGAGTTACCTACGAGCAGTACTTC.

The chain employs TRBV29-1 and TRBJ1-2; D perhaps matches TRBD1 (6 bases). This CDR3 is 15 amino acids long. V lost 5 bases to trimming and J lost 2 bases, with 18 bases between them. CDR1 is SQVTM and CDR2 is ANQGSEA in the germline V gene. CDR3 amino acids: CSVLLPDSPNYGYTF. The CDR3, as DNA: TGCAGCGTTCTGCTGCCGGACAGCCCCAACTATGGCTACACCTTC.

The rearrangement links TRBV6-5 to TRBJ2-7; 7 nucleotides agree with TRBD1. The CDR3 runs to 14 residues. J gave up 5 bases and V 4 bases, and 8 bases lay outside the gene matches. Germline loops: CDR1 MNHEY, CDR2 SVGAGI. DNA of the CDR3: TGTGCCAGCAGTTCCAGCGACAGGGTCAACGAGCAGTACTTC. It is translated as CASSSSDRVNEQYF.

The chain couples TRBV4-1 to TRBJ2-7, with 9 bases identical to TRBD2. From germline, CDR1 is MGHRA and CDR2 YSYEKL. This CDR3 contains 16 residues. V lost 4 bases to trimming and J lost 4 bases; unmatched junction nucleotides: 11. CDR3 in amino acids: CASSLAGGLRNYEQYF. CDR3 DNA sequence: TGCGCCAGCAGCCTCGCGGGGGGGCTAAGGAATTACGAGCAGTACTTC.

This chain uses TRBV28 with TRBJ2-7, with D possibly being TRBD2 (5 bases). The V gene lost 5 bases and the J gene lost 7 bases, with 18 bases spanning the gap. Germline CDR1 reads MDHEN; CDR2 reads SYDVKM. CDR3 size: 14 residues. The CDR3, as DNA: TGTGCCAGCAGTCCCACTGGAACGGAGCGGGAGCAGTACTTC. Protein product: CASSPTGTEREQYF. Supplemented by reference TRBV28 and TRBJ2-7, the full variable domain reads DVKVTQSSRYLVKRTGEKVFLECVQDMDHENMFWYRQDPGLGLRLIYFSYDVKMKEKGDIPEGYSVSREKKERFSLILESASTNQTSMYLCASSPTGTEREQYFGPGTRLTVT.

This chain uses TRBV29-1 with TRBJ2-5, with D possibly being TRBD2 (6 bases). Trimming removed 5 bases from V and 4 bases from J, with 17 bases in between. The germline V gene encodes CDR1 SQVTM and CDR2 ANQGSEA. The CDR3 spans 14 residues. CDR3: CSVTLSGDGETQYF. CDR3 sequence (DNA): TGCAGCGTTACTCTTTCGGGGGACGGAGAGACCCAGTACTTC.

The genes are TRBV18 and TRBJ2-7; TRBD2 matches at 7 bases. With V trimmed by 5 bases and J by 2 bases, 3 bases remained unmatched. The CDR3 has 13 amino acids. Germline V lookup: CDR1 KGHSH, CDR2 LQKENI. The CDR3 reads CASSSGAAYEQYF. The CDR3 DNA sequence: TGTGCCAGCTCAAGCGGGGCCGCCTACGAGCAGTACTTC.

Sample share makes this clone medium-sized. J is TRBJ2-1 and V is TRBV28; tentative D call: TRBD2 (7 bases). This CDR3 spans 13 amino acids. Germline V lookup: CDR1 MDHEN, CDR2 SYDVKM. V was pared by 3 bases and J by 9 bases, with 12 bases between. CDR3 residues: CASSFRGAGEQFF. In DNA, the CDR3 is TGTGCCAGCAGTTTTCGGGGGGCGGGTGAGCAGTTCTTC.

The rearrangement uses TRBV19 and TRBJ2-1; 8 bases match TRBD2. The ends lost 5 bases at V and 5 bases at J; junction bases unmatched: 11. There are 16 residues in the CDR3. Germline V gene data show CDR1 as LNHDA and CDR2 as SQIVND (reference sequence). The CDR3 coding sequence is TGTGCCAGTAGTTCCCAGAGACTAGCGACAGACAATGAGCAGTTCTTC. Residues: CASSSQRLATDNEQFF.

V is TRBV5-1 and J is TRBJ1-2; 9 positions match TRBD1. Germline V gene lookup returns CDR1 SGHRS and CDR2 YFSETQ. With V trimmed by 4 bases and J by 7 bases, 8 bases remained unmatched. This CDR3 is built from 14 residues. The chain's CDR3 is CASSPTGTGFGYTF. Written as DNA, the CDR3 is TGCGCCAGCAGCCCGACCGGGACAGGGTTTGGCTACACCTTC.

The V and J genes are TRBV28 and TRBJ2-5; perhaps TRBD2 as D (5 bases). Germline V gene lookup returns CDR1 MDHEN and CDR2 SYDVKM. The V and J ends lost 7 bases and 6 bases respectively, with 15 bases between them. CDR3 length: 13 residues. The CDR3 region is CASTSRGSKTQYF. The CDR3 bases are TGTGCCAGCACCAGCCGGGGTTCGAAGACCCAGTACTTC.

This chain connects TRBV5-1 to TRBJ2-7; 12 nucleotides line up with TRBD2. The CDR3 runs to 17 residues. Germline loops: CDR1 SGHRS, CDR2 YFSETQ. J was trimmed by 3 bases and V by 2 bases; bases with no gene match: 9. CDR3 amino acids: CASSLRSSGGAGYEQYF. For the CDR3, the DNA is TGCGCCAGCAGCTTACGGTCTAGCGGGGGGGCGGGCTACGAGCAGTACTTC. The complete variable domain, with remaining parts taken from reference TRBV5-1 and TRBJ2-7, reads KAGVTQTPRYLIKTRGQQVTLSCSPISGHRSVSWYQQTPGQGLQFLFEYFSETQRNKGNFPGRFSGRQFSNSRSEMNVSTLELGDSALYLCASSLRSSGGAGYEQYFGPGTRLTVT.

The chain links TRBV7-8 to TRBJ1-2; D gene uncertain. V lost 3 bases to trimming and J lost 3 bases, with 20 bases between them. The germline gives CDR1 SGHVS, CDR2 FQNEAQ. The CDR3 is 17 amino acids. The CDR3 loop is CASSFLVGLGIDYGYTF. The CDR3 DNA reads TGTGCCAGCAGCTTCCTAGTGGGCCTCGGGATCGACTATGGCTACACCTTC. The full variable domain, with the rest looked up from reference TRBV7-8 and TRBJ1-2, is GAGVSQSPRYKVAKRGQDVALRCDPISGHVSLFWYQQALGQGPEFLTYFQNEAQLDKSGLPSDRFFAERPEGSVSTLKIQRTQQEDSAVYLCASSFLVGLGIDYGYTFGSGTRLTVV.

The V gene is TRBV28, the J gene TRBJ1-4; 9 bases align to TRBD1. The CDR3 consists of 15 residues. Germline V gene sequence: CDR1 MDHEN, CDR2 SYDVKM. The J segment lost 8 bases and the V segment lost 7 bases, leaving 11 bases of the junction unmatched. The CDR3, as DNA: TGTGCCAGCAATCCACCGGGACAGGGCGACGAAAAACTGTTTTTT. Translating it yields CASNPPGQGDEKLFF.

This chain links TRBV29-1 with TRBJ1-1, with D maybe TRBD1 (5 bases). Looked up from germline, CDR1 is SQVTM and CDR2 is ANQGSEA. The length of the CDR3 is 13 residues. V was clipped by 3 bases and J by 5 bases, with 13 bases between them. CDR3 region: CSVDGGRVTEAFF. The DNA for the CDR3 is TGCAGCGTTGATGGCGGCAGGGTAACTGAAGCTTTCTTT.

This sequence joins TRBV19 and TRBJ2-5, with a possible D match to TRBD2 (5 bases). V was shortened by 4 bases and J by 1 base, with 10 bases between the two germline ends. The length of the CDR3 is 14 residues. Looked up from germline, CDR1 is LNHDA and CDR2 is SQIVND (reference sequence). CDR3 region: CASSKRETQETQYF. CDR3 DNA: TGTGCCAGTAGTAAAAGGGAGACCCAAGAGACCCAGTACTTC.

CDR3 in DNA: TGTGCCAGCAGTGTGTTAGCGGGGGCTACCGGGGAGCTGTTTTTT. It is translated as CASSVLAGATGELFF. The chain carries TRBV2 and TRBJ2-2, with 9 bases aligning to TRBD2. The CDR3 runs 15 residues. Per the germline V gene, CDR1 is SNHLY and CDR2 is FYNNEI. With V trimmed by 4 bases and J by 5 bases, 5 bases remained unmatched.

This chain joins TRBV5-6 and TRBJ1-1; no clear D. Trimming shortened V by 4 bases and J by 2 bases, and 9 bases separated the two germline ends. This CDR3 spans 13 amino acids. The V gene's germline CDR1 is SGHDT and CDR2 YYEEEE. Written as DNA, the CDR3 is TGTGCCAGCAGCCAGGACTTTAACACTGAAGCTTTCTTT. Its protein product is CASSQDFNTEAFF.

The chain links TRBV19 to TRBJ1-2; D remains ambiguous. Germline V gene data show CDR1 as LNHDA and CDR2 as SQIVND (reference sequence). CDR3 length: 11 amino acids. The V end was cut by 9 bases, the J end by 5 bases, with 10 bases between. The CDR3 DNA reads TGTGCCAGCAGTCAGGATTATGGCTACACCTTC. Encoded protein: CASSQDYGYTF.